This T cell receptor (beta chain) is from a study of cytomegalovirus exposure and HLA in healthy donors. Across the whole study: Of 300 to 500 genotyped donors, approximately 84% clustered with self-reported Caucasian donors.

CDR3 length equals 15 residues. Trimming shortened V by 5 bases and J by 5 bases, and 19 bases separated the two germline ends. Per the germline V gene, CDR1 is SEHNR and CDR2 is FQNEAQ (reference sequence). Broader study findings: Most observed TCR sequences were rare, whereas some public TCRs were detected in many donors.

Turning to this clone: What it binds is unknown.

Both 60 Vbeta primers and 13 Jbeta primers went into the PCR. Assay used: immunoSEQ multiplex PCR; TCRdb lists only in-frame clones, some missing. The data show some 140,000 clones, roughly 75% seen once. The sequencing input was PBMCs. The chain combines TRBV7-9 with TRBJ2-7; D is ambiguous. The receptor was derived from a man aged 25 to 45 in good health. This chain's CDR3 is CASSDLGRAGDEQYF. In DNA form, the CDR3 reads TGTGCCAGCAGCGACCTCGGAAGAGCCGGAGACGAGCAGTACTTC.